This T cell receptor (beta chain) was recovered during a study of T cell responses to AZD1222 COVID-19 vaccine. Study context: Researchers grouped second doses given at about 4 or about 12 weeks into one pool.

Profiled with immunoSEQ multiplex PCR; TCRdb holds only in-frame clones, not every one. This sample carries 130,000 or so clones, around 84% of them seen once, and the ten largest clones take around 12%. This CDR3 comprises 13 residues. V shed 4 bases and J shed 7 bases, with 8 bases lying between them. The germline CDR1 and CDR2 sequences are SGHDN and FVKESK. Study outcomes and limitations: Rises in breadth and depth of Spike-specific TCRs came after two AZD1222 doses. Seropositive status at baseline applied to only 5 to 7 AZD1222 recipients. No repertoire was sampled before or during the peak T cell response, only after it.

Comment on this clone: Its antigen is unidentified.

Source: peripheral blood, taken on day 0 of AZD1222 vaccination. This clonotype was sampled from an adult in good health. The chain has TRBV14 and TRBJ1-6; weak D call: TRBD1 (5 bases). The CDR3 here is CASSRGNNSPLHF. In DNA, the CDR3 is TGTGCCAGCAGCCGGGGGAACAATTCACCCCTCCACTTT.